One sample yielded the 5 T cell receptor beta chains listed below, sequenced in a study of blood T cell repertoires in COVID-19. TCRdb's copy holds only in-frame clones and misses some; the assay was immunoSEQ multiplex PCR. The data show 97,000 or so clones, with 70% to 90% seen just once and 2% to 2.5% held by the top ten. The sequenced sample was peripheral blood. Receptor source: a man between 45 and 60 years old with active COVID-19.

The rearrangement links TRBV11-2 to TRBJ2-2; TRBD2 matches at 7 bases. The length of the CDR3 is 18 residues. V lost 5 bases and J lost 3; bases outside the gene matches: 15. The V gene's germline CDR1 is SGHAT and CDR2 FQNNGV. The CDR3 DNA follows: TGTGCCAGCAGCCTCTCTCTCACTAGCGCAATTTACACCGGGGAGCTGTTTTTT. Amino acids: CASSLSLTSAIYTGELFF. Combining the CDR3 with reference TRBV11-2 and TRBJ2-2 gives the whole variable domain EAGVAQSPRYKIIEKRQSVAFWCNPISGHATLYWYQQILGQGPKLLIQFQNNGVVDDSQLPKDRFSAERLKGVDSTLKIQPAKLEDSAVYLCASSLSLTSAIYTGELFFGEGSRLTVL.

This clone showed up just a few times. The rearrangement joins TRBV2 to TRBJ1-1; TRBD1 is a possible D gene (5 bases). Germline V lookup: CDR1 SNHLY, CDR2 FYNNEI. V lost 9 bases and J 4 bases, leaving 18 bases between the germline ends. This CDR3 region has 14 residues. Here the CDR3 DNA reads TGTGCCAGGACAGTCTGGGCGGGGGGCACTGAAGCTTTCTTT. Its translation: CARTVWAGGTEAFF. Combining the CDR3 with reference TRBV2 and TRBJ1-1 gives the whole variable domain EPEVTQTPSHQVTQMGQEVILRCVPISNHLYFYWYRQILGQKVEFLVSFYNNEISEKSEIFDDQFSVERPDGSNFTLKIRSTKLEDSAMYFCARTVWAGGTEAFFGQGTRLTVV.

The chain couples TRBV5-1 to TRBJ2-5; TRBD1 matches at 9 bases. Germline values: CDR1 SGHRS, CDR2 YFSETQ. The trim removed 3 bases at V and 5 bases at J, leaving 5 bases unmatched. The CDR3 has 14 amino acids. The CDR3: CASSWDRAVETQYF. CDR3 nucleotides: TGCGCCAGCAGCTGGGACAGGGCGGTGGAGACCCAGTACTTC.

Here the CDR3 reads CASSLTGVLGEQYF. CDR3 nucleotides: TGTGCCAGCAGTTTAACGGGGGTTCTGGGCGAGCAGTACTTC. The chain links TRBV27 to TRBJ2-7; D may be TRBD2 (6 bases). Per the germline V gene, CDR1 is MNHEY and CDR2 is SMNVEV (reference sequence). Trimming cost V 2 bases and J 6 bases, with 14 bases left between them. This CDR3 is 14 amino acids long.

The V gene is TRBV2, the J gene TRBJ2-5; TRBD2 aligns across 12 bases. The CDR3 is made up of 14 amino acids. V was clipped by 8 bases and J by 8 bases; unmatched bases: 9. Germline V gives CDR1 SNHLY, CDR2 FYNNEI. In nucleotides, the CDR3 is TGTGCCAGCTCCCGGACTAGCGGGGAACCCACCCAGTACTTC. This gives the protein CASSRTSGEPTQYF.